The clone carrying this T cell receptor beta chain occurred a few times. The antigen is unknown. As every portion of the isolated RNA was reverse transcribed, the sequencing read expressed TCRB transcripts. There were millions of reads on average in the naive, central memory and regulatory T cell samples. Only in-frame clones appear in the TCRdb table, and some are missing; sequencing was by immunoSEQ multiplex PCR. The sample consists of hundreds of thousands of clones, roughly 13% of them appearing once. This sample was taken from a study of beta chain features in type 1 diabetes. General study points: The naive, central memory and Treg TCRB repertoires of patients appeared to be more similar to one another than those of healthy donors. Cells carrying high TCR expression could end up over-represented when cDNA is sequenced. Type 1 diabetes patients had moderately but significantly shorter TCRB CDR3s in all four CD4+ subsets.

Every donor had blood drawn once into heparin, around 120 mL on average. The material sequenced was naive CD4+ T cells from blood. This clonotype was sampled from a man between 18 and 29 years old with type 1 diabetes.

The CDR3 bases are TGCAGTGCCCGTCTGAGGGGCGAGCAGTACTTC. Amino acid sequence: CSARLRGEQYF. The rearrangement links TRBV20-1 to TRBJ2-7; D possibly uses TRBD1 or TRBD2 (5 bases each). The V end was cut by 6 bases, the J end by 6 bases, with 12 bases between. The CDR3 is 11 residues long. Germline values: CDR1 DFQATT, CDR2 SNEGSKA (reference sequence).